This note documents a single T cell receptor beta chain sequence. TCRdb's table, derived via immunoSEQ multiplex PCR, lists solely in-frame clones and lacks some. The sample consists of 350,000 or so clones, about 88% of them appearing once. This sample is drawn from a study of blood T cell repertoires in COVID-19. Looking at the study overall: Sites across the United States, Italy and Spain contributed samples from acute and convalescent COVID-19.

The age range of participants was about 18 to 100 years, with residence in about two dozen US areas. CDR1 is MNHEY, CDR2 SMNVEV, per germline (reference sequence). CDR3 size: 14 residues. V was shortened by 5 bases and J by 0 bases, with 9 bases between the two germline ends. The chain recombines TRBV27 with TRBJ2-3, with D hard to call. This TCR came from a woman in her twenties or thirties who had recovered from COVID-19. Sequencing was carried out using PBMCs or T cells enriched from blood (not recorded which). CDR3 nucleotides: TGTGCCAGCAGTCCCTCGAGAAGCACAGATACGCAGTATTTT. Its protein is CASSPSRSTDTQYF.